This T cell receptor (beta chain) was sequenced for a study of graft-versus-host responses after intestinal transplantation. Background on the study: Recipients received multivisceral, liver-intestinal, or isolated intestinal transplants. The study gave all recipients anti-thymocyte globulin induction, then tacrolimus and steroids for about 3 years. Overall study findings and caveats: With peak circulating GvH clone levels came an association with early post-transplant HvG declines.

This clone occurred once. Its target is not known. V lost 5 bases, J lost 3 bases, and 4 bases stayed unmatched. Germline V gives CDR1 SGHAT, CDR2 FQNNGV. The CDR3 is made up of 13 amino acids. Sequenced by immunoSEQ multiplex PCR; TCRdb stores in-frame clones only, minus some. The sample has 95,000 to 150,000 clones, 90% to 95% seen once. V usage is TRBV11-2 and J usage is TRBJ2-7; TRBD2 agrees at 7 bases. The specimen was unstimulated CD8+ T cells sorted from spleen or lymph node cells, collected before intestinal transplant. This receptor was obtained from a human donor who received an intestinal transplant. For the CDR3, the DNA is TGTGCCAGCAGCCTCGGGACTAACTACGAGCAGTACTTC. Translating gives CASSLGTNYEQYF. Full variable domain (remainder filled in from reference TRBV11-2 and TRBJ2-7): EAGVAQSPRYKIIEKRQSVAFWCNPISGHATLYWYQQILGQGPKLLIQFQNNGVVDDSQLPKDRFSAERLKGVDSTLKIQPAKLEDSAVYLCASSLGTNYEQYFGPGTRLTVT.